Included here is one T cell receptor (beta chain) sequence, with context. The antigen is unknown. This entry belongs to a study of T cell responses to AZD1222 COVID-19 vaccine. The overall study: Researchers grouped second doses given at about 4 or about 12 weeks into one pool.

Unmatched junction bases numbered 10, after V lost 0 bases and J lost 14 bases. The germline V gene encodes CDR1 SEHNR and CDR2 FQNEAQ (reference sequence). The CDR3 has 15 residues. Measured with immunoSEQ multiplex PCR; TCRdb has only the in-frame clones, and not every one. This table holds around 120,000 clones, about 93% found once. General study results and limits: No repertoire was sampled before or during the peak T cell response, only after it. Among those given AZD1222, only five or six were seropositive at baseline. Researchers report vaccine-associated CD4 TCRs spanning spike, with dominance at 160-218 and 743-854.

This sequence joins TRBV7-9 and TRBJ2-1, with TRBD2 matching over 10 bases. The sample was peripheral blood, taken on day 0 of AZD1222 vaccination. This receptor was identified in an adult in good health. Here the CDR3 reads CASSLARIYGLAEFF. The CDR3 region has the DNA TGTGCCAGCAGCTTAGCGCGTATCTACGGACTAGCGGAGTTCTTC.